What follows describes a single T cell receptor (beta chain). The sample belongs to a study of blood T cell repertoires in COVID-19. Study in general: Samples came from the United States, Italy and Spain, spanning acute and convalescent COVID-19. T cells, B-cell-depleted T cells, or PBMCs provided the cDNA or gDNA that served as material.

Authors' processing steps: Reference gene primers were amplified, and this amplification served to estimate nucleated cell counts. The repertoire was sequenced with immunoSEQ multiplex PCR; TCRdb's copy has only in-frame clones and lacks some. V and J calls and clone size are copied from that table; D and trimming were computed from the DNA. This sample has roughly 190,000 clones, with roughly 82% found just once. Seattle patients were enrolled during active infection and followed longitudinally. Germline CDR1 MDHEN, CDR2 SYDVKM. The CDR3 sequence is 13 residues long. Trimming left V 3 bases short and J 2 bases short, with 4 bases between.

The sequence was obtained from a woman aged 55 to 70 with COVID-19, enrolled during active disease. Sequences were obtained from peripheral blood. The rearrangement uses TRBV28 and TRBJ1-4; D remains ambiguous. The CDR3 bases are TGTGCCAGCAGTTTTCGGACTAATGAAAAACTGTTTTTT. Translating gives CASSFRTNEKLFF.